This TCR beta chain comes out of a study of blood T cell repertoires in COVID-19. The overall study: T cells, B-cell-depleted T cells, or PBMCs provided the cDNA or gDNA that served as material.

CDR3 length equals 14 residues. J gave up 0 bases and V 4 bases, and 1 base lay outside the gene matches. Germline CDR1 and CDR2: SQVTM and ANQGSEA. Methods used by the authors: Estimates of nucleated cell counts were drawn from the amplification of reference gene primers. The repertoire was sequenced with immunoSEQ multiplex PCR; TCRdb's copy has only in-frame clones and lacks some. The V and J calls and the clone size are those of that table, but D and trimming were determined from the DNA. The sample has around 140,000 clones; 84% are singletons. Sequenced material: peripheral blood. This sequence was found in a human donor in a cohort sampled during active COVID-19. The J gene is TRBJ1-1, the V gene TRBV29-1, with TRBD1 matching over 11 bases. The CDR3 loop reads CSVAGQGVNTEAFF. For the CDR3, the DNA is TGCAGCGTTGCGGGACAGGGGGTGAACACTGAAGCTTTCTTT.